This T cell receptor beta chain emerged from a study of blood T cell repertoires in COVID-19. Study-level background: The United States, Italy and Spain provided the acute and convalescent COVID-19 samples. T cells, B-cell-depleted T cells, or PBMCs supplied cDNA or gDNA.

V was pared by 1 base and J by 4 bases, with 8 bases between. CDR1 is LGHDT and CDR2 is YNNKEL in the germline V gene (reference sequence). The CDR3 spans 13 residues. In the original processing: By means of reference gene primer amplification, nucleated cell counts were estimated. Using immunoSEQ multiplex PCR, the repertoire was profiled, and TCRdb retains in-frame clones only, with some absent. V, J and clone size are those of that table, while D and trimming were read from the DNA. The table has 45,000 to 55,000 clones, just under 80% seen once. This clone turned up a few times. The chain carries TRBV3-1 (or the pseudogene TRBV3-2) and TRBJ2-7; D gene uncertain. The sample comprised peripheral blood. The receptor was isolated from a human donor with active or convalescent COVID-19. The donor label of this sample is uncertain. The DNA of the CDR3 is TGTGCCAGCAGCCAAGGACTGACTTACGAGCAGTACTTC. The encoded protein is CASSQGLTYEQYF.